These 3 T cell receptor beta chains share one sample of origin, sequenced in a study of blood T cell repertoires in COVID-19. Only in-frame clones appear in the TCRdb table, and some are missing; sequencing was by immunoSEQ multiplex PCR. The table includes some 150,000 clones, more than 80% detected once. Sequencing was carried out using peripheral blood. All receptors come from a woman between 35 and 50 years old with acute or convalescent COVID-19.

This chain links TRBV9 with TRBJ2-3; 12 bases align to TRBD2. Germline V gene sequence: CDR1 SGDLS, CDR2 YYNGEE. The J segment lost 3 bases and the V segment lost 4 bases, leaving 6 bases of the junction unmatched. CDR3 length equals 16 residues. The CDR3 sequence is CASSNHGTSGTDTQYF. The CDR3 DNA reads TGTGCCAGCAGCAACCACGGGACTAGCGGGACAGATACGCAGTATTTT.

The chain recombines TRBV18 with TRBJ2-5; D unclear. V lost 5 bases, J lost 2 bases, and 3 bases lay in between. This CDR3 has 11 amino acids. The germline V gene has CDR1 KGHSH and CDR2 LQKENI. Here the CDR3 reads CASSSQETQYF. The CDR3 DNA sequence: TGTGCCAGCTCATCTCAAGAGACCCAGTACTTC.

DNA of the CDR3: TGTGCCAGCAGTTTCGGGGGGGTCTCTGGGGCCAACGTCCTGACTTTC. This sequence encodes CASSFGGVSGANVLTF. V is TRBV28 and J is TRBJ2-6; 8 nucleotides agree with TRBD2. Germline CDR1 reads MDHEN; CDR2 reads SYDVKM. The V segment lost 3 bases and the J segment 0 bases; nucleotides outside the gene matches: 1. The CDR3 has 16 residues.